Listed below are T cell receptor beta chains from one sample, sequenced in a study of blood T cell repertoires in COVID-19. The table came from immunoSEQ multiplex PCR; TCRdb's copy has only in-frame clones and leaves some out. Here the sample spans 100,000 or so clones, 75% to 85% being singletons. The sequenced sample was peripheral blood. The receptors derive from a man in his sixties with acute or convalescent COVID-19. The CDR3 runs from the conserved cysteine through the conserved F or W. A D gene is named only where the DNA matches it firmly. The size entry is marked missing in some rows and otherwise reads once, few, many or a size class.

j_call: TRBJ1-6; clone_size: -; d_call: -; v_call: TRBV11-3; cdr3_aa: CASSSPDSYNSPLHF; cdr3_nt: TGTGCCAGCAGCTCCCCAGACAGCTATAATTCACCCCTCCACTTT
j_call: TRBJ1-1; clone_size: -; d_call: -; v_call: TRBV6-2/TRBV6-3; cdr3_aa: CASSYPEGVNTEAFF; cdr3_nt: TGTGCCAGCAGTTACCCCGAGGGTGTGAACACTGAAGCTTTCTTT
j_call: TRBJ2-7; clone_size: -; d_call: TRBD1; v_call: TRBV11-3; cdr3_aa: CASSPGGSYEQYF; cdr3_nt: TGTGCCAGCAGCCCAGGGGGCTCCTACGAGCAGTACTTC
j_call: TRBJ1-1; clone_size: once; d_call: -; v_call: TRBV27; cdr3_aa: CASSFYSQNTEAFF; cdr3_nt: TGTGCCAGCAGTTTCTACAGCCAGAACACTGAAGCTTTCTTT
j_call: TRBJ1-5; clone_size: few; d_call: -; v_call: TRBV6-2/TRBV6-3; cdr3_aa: CASSHGTTSGGQPQHF; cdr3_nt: TGTGCCAGCAGTCATGGGACAACATCAGGAGGTCAGCCCCAGCATTTT
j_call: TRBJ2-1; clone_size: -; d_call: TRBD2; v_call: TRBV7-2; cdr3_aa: CASIGTSYNEQFF; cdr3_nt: TGTGCCAGCATTGGGACTAGCTACAATGAGCAGTTCTTC
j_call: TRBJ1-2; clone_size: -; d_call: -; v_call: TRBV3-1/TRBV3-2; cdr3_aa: CASSHGQQANYGYTF; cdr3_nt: TGTGCCAGCAGCCATGGACAGCAAGCTAACTATGGCTACACCTTC
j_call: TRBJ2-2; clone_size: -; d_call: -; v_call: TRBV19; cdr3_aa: CASSMAGYTGELFF; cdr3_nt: TGTGCCAGTAGTATGGCAGGGTACACCGGGGAGCTGTTTTTT
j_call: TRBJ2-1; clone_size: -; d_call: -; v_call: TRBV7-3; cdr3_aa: CASSPPGTGEQFF; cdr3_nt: TGTGCCAGCAGCCCACCCGGCACGGGTGAGCAGTTCTTC
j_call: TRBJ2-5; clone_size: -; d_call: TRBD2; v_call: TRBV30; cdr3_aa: CAWRLAGAVETQYF; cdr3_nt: TGTGCCTGGAGGTTGGCGGGAGCTGTCGAGACCCAGTACTTC
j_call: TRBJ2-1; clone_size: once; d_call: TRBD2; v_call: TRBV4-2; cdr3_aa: CASSPRTSGGLSSYNEQFF; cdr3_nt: TGTGCCAGCAGCCCTCGGACTAGCGGGGGTTTGAGCTCCTACAATGAGCAGTTCTTC
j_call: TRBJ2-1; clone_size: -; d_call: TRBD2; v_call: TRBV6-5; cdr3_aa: CASSRGGTYNEQFF; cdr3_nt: TGTGCCAGCAGTCGGGGGGGCACCTACAATGAGCAGTTCTTC
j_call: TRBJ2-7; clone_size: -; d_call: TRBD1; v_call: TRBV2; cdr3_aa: CANSRDSIYEQYF; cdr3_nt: TGTGCCAACTCCCGGGACAGTATCTACGAGCAGTACTTC
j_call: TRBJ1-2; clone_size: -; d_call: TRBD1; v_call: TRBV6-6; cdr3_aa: CASRPRTGDGYTF; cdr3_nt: TGTGCCAGCAGGCCCCGGACAGGGGACGGCTACACCTTC
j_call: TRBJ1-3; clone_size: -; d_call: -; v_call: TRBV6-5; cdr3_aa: CASSYGGSGNTIYF; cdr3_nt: TGTGCCAGCAGTTACGGCGGTTCTGGAAACACCATATATTTT
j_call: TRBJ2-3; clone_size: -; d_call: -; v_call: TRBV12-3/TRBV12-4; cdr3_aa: CASSLTGTDTQYF; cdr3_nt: TGTGCCAGCAGTTTAACGGGCACAGATACGCAGTATTTT
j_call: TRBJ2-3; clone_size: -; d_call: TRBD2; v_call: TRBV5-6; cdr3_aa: CASSLTSGGRTDTQYF; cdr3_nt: TGTGCCAGCAGCTTGACTAGCGGGGGGCGCACAGATACGCAGTATTTT
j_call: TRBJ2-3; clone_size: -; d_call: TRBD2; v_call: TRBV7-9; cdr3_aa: CASSPGLAGSTDTQYF; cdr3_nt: TGTGCCAGCAGTCCGGGACTAGCGGGGAGCACAGATACGCAGTATTTT
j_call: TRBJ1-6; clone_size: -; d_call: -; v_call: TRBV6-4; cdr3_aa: CASSDGREGSPLHF; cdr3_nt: TGTGCCAGCAGTGATGGCAGGGAGGGTTCACCCCTCCACTTT
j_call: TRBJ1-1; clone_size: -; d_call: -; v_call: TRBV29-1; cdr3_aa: CSAVKAEGEAFF; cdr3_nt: TGCAGCGCCGTAAAGGCGGAGGGCGAAGCTTTCTTT
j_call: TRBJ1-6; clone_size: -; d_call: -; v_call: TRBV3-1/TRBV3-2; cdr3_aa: CASSQEFNSYNSPLHF; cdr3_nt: TGTGCCAGCAGCCAAGAGTTTAACAGTTATAATTCACCCCTCCACTTT
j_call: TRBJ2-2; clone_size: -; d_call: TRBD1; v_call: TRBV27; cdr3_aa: CASSLGTGGDVTGELFF; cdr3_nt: TGTGCCAGCAGCCTAGGGACAGGGGGGGATGTCACCGGGGAGCTGTTTTTT
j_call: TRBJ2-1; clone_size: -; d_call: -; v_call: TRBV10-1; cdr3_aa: CASSGEGDTLPRDEQFF; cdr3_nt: TGCGCCAGCAGTGGAGAGGGGGACACCCTACCGAGGGATGAGCAGTTCTTC
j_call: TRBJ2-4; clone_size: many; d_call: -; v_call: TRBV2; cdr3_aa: CASSVSQGGEGNIQYF; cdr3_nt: TGTGCCAGCAGTGTTTCACAGGGCGGTGAGGGAAACATTCAGTACTTC
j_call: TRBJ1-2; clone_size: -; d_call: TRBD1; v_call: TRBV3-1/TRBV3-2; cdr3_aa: CASGTGAYYGYTF; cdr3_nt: TGTGCCAGCGGGACAGGAGCCTACTATGGCTACACCTTC
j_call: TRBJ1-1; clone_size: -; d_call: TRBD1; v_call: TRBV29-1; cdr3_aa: CSVGGTGLITEAFF; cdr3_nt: TGCAGCGTTGGGGGGACAGGGCTGATCACTGAAGCTTTCTTT
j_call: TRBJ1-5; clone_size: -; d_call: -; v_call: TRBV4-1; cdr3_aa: CASSQVGGVNQPQHF; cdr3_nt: TGCGCCAGCAGCCAAGTTGGGGGGGTCAATCAGCCCCAGCATTTT
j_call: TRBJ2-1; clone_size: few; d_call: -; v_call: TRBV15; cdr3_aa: CATSRPGESNEQFF; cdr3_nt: TGTGCCACCAGCAGGCCAGGGGAGAGCAATGAGCAGTTCTTC
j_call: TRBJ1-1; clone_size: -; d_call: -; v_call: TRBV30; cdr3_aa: CAWSGQTVNTEAFF; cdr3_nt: TGTGCCTGGAGTGGCCAGACAGTGAACACTGAAGCTTTCTTT
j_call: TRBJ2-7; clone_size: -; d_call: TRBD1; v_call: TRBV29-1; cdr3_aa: CSVPRQGLSSQADRYEQYF; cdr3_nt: TGCAGCGTGCCCCGTCAGGGGCTCTCTTCCCAGGCGGACAGGTACGAGCAGTACTTC
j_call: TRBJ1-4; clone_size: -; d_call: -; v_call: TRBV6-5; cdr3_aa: CASDLRGTNEKLFF; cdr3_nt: TGTGCCAGCGACCTAAGGGGGACTAATGAAAAACTGTTTTTT
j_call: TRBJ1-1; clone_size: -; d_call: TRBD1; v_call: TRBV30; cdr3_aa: CAWISGTEEAFF; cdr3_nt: TGTGCCTGGATTTCGGGGACAGAAGAAGCTTTCTTT
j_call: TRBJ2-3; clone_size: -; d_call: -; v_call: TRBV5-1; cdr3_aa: CASSLGGSGTDTQYF; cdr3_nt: TGCGCCAGCAGCTTAGGAGGGAGTGGGACAGATACGCAGTATTTT
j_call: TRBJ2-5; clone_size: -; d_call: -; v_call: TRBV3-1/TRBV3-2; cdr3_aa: CASSQAGAGETQYF; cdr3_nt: TGTGCCAGCAGCCAGGCGGGGGCGGGGGAGACCCAGTACTTC
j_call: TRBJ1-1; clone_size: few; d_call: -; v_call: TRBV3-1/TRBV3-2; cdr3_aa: CASSQDWERAEAFF; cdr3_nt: TGTGCCAGCAGCCAAGATTGGGAGAGGGCTGAAGCTTTCTTT
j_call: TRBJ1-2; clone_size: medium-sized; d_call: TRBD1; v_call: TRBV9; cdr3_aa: CASSRTGGGDSGYTF; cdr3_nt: TGTGCCAGCAGCAGAACAGGGGGCGGGGATAGTGGCTACACCTTC
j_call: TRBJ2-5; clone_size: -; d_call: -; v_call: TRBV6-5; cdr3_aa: CASTQGGTQYF; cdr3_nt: TGTGCCAGCACCCAGGGGGGGACCCAGTACTTC
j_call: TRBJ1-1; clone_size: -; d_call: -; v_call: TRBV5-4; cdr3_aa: CASSFTGANTEAFF; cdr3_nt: TGTGCCAGCAGTTTCACGGGAGCAAACACTGAAGCTTTCTTT
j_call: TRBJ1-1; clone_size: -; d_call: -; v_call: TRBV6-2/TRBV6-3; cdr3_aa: CASSYGSAVNTEAFF; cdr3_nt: TGTGCCAGCAGTTACGGTAGTGCTGTGAACACTGAAGCTTTCTTT
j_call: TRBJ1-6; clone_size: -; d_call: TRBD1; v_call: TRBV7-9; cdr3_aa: CAIERTGRSSPLHF; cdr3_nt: TGTGCCATCGAACGGACAGGGAGATCTTCACCCCTCCACTTT
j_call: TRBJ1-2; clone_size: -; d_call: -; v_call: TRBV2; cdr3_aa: CASSDLSINGYTF; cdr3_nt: TGTGCCAGCAGTGATTTATCTATCAATGGCTACACCTTC
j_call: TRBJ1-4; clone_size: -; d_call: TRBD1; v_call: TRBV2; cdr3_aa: CASMDREYEKLFF; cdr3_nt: TGTGCCAGCATGGACAGGGAGTATGAAAAACTGTTTTTT